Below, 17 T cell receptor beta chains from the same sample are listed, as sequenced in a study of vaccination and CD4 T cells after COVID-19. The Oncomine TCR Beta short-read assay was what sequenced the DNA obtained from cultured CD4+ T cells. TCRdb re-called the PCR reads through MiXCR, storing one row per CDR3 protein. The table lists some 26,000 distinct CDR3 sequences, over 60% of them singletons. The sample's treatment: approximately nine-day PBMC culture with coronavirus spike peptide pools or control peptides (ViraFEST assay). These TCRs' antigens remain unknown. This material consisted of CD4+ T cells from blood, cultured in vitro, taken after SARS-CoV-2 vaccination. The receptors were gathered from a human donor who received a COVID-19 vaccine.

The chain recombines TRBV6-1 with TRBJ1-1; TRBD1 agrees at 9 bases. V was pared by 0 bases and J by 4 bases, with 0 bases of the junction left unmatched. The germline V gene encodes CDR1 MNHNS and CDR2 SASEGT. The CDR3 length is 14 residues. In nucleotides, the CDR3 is TGTGCCAGCAGTGAAGCGACAGGGGGCACTGAAGCTTTCTTT. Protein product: CASSEATGGTEAFF.

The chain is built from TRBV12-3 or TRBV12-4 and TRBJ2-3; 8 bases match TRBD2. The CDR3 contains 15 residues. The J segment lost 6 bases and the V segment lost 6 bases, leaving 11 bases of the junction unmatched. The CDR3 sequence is CASRSSGGWVDTQYF. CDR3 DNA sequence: TGTGCCAGCAGATCCAGCGGGGGCTGGGTCGATACGCAGTATTTT.

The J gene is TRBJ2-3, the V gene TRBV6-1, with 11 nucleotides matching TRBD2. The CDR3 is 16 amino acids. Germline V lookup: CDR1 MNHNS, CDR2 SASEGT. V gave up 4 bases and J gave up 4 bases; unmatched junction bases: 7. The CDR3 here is CASSGSSGGIADTQYF. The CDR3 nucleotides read TGTGCCAGCAGTGGTTCTAGCGGGGGGATCGCAGATACGCAGTATTTT.

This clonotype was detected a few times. As DNA, the CDR3 is TGTGCCAGCAGTTACGGTATGCGGAGTGGCGTTAATTCACCCCTCCACTTT. Protein sequence: CASSYGMRSGVNSPLHF. The V gene is TRBV6-5, the J gene TRBJ1-6; no definite D call. Trimming shortened V by 2 bases and J by 6 bases, and 17 bases separated the two germline ends. This CDR3 comprises 17 residues. Germline V CDR1 and CDR2: MNHEY, SVGAGI.

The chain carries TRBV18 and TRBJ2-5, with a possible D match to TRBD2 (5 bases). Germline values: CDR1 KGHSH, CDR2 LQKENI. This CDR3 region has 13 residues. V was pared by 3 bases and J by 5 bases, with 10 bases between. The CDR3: CASSPGVAETQYF. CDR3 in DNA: TGTGCCAGCTCACCCGGAGTAGCGGAGACCCAGTACTTC.

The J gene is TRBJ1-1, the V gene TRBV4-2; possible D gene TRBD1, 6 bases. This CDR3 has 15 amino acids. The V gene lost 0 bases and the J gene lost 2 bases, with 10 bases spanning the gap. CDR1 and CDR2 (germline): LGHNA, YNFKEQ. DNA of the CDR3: TGTGCCAGCAGCCAAGATTACAGGGTTAACACTGAAGCTTTCTTT. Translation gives CASSQDYRVNTEAFF.

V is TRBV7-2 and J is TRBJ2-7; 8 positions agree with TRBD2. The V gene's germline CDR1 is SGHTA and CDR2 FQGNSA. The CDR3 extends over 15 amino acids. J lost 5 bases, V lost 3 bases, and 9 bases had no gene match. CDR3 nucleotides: TGTGCCAGCAGCTTGAAGGCCGGGGGGGCCCACGAGCAGTACTTC. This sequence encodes CASSLKAGGAHEQYF.

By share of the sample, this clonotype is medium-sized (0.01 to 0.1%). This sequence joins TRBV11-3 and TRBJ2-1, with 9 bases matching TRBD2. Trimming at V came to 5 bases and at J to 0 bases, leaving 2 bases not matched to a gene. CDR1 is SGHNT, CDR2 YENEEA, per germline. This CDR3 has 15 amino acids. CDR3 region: CASSRGRVSYNEQFF. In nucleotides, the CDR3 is TGTGCCAGCAGCCGCGGGAGGGTCTCCTACAATGAGCAGTTCTTC.

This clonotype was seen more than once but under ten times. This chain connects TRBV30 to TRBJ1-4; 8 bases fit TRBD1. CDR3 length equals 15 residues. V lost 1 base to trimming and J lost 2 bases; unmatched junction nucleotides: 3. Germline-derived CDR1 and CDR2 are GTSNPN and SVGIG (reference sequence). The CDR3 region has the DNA TGTGCCTGGAGTGCCCAGGGGGCTACTAATGAAAAACTGTTTTTT. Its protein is CAWSAQGATNEKLFF.

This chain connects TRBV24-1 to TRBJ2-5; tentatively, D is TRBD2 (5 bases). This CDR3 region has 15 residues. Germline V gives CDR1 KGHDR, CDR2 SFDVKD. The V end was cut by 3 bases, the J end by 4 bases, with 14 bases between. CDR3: CATSDMRASLETQYF. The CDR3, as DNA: TGTGCCACCAGTGATATGCGGGCCTCCTTAGAGACCCAGTACTTC.

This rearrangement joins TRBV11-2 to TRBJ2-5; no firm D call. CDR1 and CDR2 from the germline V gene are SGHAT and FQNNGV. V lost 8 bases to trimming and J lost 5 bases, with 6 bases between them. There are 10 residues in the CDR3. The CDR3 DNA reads TGTGCCAGCGGGCGGGAGACCCAGTACTTC. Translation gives CASGRETQYF.

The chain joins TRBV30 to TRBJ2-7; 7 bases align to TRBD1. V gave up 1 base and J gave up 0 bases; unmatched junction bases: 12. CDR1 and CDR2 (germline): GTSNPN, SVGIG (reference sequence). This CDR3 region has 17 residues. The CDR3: CAWSGQGRTRFSYEQYF. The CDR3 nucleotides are TGTGCCTGGAGTGGACAGGGACGCACCAGGTTCTCCTACGAGCAGTACTTC. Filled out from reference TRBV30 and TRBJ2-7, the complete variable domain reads SQTIHQWPATLVQPVGSPLSLECTVEGTSNPNLYWYRQAAGRGLQLLFYSVGIGQISSEVPQNLSASRPQDRQFILSSKKLLLSDSGFYLCAWSGQGRTRFSYEQYFGPGTRLTVT.

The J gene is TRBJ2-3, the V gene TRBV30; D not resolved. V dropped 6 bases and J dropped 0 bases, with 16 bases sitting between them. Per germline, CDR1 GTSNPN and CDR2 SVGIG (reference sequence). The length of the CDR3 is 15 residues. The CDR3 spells CACRSPFSSTDTQYF. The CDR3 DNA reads TGTGCCTGTCGTTCCCCCTTTTCTAGCACAGATACGCAGTATTTT.

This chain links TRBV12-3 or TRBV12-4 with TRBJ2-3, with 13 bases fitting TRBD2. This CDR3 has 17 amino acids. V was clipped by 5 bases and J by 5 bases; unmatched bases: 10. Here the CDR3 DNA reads TGTGCCAGCAGTCCCAGACTAGCGGGGGGCCGAGGAGATACGCAGTATTTT. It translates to CASSPRLAGGRGDTQYF.

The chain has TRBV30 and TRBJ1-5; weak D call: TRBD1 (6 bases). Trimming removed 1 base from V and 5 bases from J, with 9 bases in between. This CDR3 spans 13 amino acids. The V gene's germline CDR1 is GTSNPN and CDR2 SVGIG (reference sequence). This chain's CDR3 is CAWSGRGDQPQHF. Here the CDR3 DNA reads TGTGCCTGGAGTGGGAGGGGGGATCAGCCCCAGCATTTT.

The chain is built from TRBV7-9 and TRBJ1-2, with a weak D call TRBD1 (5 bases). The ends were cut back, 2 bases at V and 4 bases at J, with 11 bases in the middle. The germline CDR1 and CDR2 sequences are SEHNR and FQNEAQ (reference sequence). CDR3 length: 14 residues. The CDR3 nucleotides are TGTGCCAGCAGCTTAAGTTTGGGGGGCTATGGCTACACCTTC. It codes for CASSLSLGGYGYTF.

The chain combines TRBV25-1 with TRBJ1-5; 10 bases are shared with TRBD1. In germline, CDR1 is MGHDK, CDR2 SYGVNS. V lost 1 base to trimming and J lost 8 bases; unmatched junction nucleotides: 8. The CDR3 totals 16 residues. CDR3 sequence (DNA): TGTGCCAGCAGTGAATCCCAGGGGACAGGGGTAGAGCCCCAGCATTTT. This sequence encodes CASSESQGTGVEPQHF.